The TCR beta chain under discussion was sequenced for a study of tumor-infiltrating lymphocytes in primary liver carcinoma. Background on the study: The cohort consisted of patients whose primary liver carcinoma was surgically resected.

The CDR3 is 12 residues long. From germline, CDR1 is MNHEY and CDR2 SVGAGI. Trimming pared 4 bases from V and 8 bases from J, leaving 11 bases between. The source of the blood RNA was unsorted whole blood, and germline DNA was extracted as well. The researchers produced TCR beta cDNA from 500 to 550 ng total RNA with a constant-region primer. Generation of the TCR beta libraries relied on three nested multiplex PCR rounds using slightly modified ARM-PCR. TRBV1-TRBV30 forward primers paired with a C-beta reverse primer drove the first two PCR rounds, roughly 9 cycles each. TCRdb recomputed calls from the multiplex PCR reads with MiXCR, one row per CDR3 protein. The sample records 310,000 or so distinct CDR3 sequences, around three fifths being singletons.

V usage is TRBV6-5 and J usage is TRBJ1-2, with D possibly being TRBD1 (5 bases). The clonotype originates from a woman aged 25 to 39 with primary liver carcinoma and hepatitis B virus infection. The sequenced sample consisted of peripheral blood. Here the CDR3 reads CASSCGGEGYTF. The CDR3 DNA sequence: TGTGCCAGCAGTTGCGGGGGGGAGGGCTACACCTTC.